This TCR beta chain was sequenced during a study of shared clonotypes between healthy human individuals. Study-wide points: Apart from blood, nothing was sampled; tissue repertoires likely differ. Memory subsets generally showed smaller estimated richness than naive subsets did.

A note on this clone: The antigen remains undetermined.

The germline CDR1 and CDR2 sequences are SGHAT and FQNNGV. CDR3 length: 14 amino acids. After removal of 5 bases from V and 2 bases from J, the junction contained 6 bases not matched to a gene. At a deep level, the assay was run. TCRdb's table, derived via immunoSEQ multiplex PCR, lists solely in-frame clones and lacks some. The table shows about 770,000 clones, with over 60% occurring only once. CD4+ cells were split into CD45RA+ naive and CD45RA-negative memory subsets. Sequenced input: memory CD4+ T cells sorted from blood. Specified subset: CD45RA-negative fraction. The chain couples TRBV11-2 to TRBJ2-7; TRBD1 matches at 7 bases. This TCR came from a young woman in good health. The CDR3 coding sequence is TGTGCCAGCAGCAACAACAGGGGCCCCTACGAGCAGTACTTC. Translated: CASSNNRGPYEQYF. The full variable domain, its missing parts supplied by reference TRBV11-2 and TRBJ2-7, is EAGVAQSPRYKIIEKRQSVAFWCNPISGHATLYWYQQILGQGPKLLIQFQNNGVVDDSQLPKDRFSAERLKGVDSTLKIQPAKLEDSAVYLCASSNNRGPYEQYFGPGTRLTVT.